The next 21 T cell receptor beta chains were all read from a single sample in a study of shared T cell receptors in the human thymus. The assay was immunoSEQ multiplex PCR, and TCRdb's table has in-frame clones only and misses some. The data hold some 660,000 clones, with 70% to 90% observed a single time. The data were also submitted as part of a second study, on human thymus T cells.

The specimen was thymocytes. The receptors were sampled from a boy younger than two with a congenital heart defect.

V is TRBV2 and J is TRBJ2-3, with TRBD2 identical over 10 bases. Per the germline V gene, CDR1 is SNHLY and CDR2 is FYNNEI. Trimming cost V 6 bases and J 2 bases; bases outside gene matches: 8. The CDR3 runs to 16 residues. In nucleotides, the CDR3 is TGTGCCAGCAGGTCTCTAGCGGGAGATTTCACAGATACGCAGTATTTT. This gives the protein CASRSLAGDFTDTQYF.

This chain links TRBV13 with TRBJ2-5; TRBD1 matches 8 bases. The CDR3 extends over 14 amino acids. With V trimmed by 5 bases and J by 3 bases, 5 bases remained unmatched. The germline gives CDR1 PRHDT, CDR2 FYEKMQ (reference sequence). The CDR3 nucleotides are TGTGCCAGCAGCCGACTGGACAGGGAAGAGACCCAGTACTTC. It is translated as CASSRLDREETQYF.

The CDR3: CASSLGPGARYNEQFF. DNA of the CDR3: TGCGCCAGCAGCTTGGGGCCGGGAGCGCGGTACAATGAGCAGTTCTTC. The V gene is TRBV5-1, the J gene TRBJ2-1; a weak D match, TRBD2 (6 bases). Trimming took 0 bases from V and 4 from J, leaving 14 bases between them. CDR3 length equals 16 residues. From germline, CDR1 is SGHRS and CDR2 YFSETQ.

The genes are TRBV9 and TRBJ1-2; D not certain. The CDR3 runs to 16 residues. Germline V gene sequence: CDR1 SGDLS, CDR2 YYNGEE. V was shortened by 2 bases and J by 3 bases, with 17 bases between the two germline ends. In nucleotides, the CDR3 is TGTGCCAGCAGCGTTCCCAAGACCGACGGGGACTATGGCTACACCTTC. Translation gives CASSVPKTDGDYGYTF.

The chain combines TRBV29-1 with TRBJ2-2; 7 bases map to TRBD1. From germline, CDR1 is SQVTM and CDR2 ANQGSEA. Trimming removed 0 bases from V and 5 bases from J; junction bases left unmatched: 6. This CDR3 is 15 amino acids long. CDR3 sequence reads: CSVEERAGGTGELFF. In nucleotides, the CDR3 is TGCAGCGTTGAAGAGAGGGCAGGGGGAACCGGGGAGCTGTTTTTT.

V usage is TRBV15 and J usage is TRBJ2-5, with TRBD2 identical over 10 bases. Trimming at V came to 1 base and at J to 5 bases, leaving 7 bases not matched to a gene. Germline V gene lookup returns CDR1 LNHNV and CDR2 YYDKDF (reference sequence). The length of the CDR3 is 16 residues. The CDR3 region has the DNA TGTGCCACCAGCAGAGCCCGGATAGCGGGGGGTGAGACCCAGTACTTC. Encoded protein: CATSRARIAGGETQYF.

This sequence joins TRBV6-1 and TRBJ1-3; 7 positions match TRBD1. In germline, CDR1 is MNHNS, CDR2 SASEGT. J lost 3 bases, V lost 2 bases, and 4 bases had no gene match. The CDR3 contains 15 residues. CDR3 amino acids: CASSERGRSGNTIYF. The CDR3 nucleotides are TGTGCCAGCAGTGAAAGGGGGCGCAGTGGAAACACCATATATTTT.

The chain couples TRBV2 to TRBJ1-5; no clear D gene. The length of the CDR3 is 16 residues. The ends were cut back, 8 bases at V and 0 bases at J, with 17 bases in the middle. Germline CDR1 and CDR2: SNHLY and FYNNEI. This CDR3 is CASAPEEENSNQPQHF. The CDR3 nucleotides read TGTGCCAGCGCCCCCGAGGAGGAAAATAGCAATCAGCCCCAGCATTTT.

The sample holds a few counts of this clone. The CDR3 here is CASSPDDRGAYGYTF. Written as DNA, the CDR3 is TGTGCCAGCAGTCCCGATGACAGGGGGGCGTATGGCTACACCTTC. The V and J genes are TRBV28 and TRBJ1-2; 9 nucleotides agree with TRBD1. CDR1 and CDR2 (germline): MDHEN, SYDVKM. The V segment lost 5 bases and the J segment 5 bases; nucleotides outside the gene matches: 9. The CDR3 runs to 15 residues.

The chain is built from TRBV5-1 and TRBJ2-3; 8 bases are shared with TRBD2. The CDR3 runs to 20 residues. V lost 3 bases, J lost 4 bases, and 22 bases stayed unmatched. The germline CDR1 and CDR2 sequences are SGHRS and YFSETQ. CDR3 residues: CASSSFAGLEFETQSDTQYF. CDR3 bases: TGCGCCAGCAGCTCCTTTGCGGGACTAGAATTCGAAACACAATCAGATACGCAGTATTTT.

The V call is TRBV15, the J call TRBJ1-2; a possible D gene is TRBD1 (5 bases). V lost 6 bases and J 3 bases, leaving 14 bases between the germline ends. The length of the CDR3 is 14 residues. Looked up from germline, CDR1 is LNHNV and CDR2 is YYDKDF (reference sequence). CDR3 nucleotides: TGTGCCACCAGTTCGAACGACAGCTACTATGGCTACACCTTC. Translated, it gives CATSSNDSYYGYTF. The full variable domain, rest sourced from reference TRBV15 and TRBJ1-2, is DAMVIQNPRYQVTQFGKPVTLSCSQTLNHNVMYWYQQKSSQAPKLLFHYYDKDFNNEADTPDNFQSRRPNTSFCFLDIRSPGLGDTAMYLCATSSNDSYYGYTFGSGTRLTVV.

This clone is a singleton in its sample. This chain uses TRBV11-2 with TRBJ2-5; a weak D match, TRBD2 (6 bases). CDR1 SGHAT and CDR2 FQNNGV come from the germline V gene. The CDR3 runs 15 residues. V dropped 4 bases and J dropped 3 bases, with 15 bases sitting between them. The CDR3 DNA is TGTGCCAGCAGCTCCGGCGGGGCTGTTAAAGAGACCCAGTACTTC. The encoded protein is CASSSGGAVKETQYF.

Only one count was recorded for this clone. CDR3 nucleotide sequence: TGTGCCAGCAGCTTGCGGGGGGCTGGAGAGCAGTACTTC. Its protein product is CASSLRGAGEQYF. The chain carries TRBV5-4 and TRBJ2-7, with D possibly matching TRBD2 (7 bases). The germline V gene encodes CDR1 SGHNT and CDR2 YYREEE (reference sequence). This CDR3 contains 13 residues. V lost 1 base and J lost 7, with 12 bases in between.

This rearrangement joins TRBV6-6 to TRBJ2-7, with 7 bases matching TRBD1. Trimming cost V 5 bases and J 1 base; bases outside gene matches: 8. Germline lookup yields CDR1 MNHNY and CDR2 SVGAGI (reference sequence). The CDR3 is 15 residues long. The CDR3 protein is CASSPGGQYSYEQYF. DNA of the CDR3: TGTGCCAGCAGTCCAGGGGGACAGTATTCCTACGAGCAGTACTTC.

The CDR3 coding sequence is TGTGCCAGCAGCTTGAACAGACCGAGCTCCTACGAGCAGTACTTC. Its translation: CASSLNRPSSYEQYF. This chain uses TRBV11-2 with TRBJ2-7; the D is unclear. Germline CDR1 is SGHAT and CDR2 is FQNNGV. CDR3 length: 15 amino acids. V lost 3 bases and J 0 bases, leaving 12 bases between the germline ends.

This rearrangement joins TRBV30 to TRBJ1-5, with 8 bases matching TRBD1. Trimming took 1 base from V and 3 from J; bases not matched to a gene: 26. The CDR3 totals 22 residues. Germline-derived CDR1 and CDR2 are GTSNPN and SVGIG (reference sequence). CDR3 loop: CAWSGTASKRKDREVLNQPQHF. In DNA, the CDR3 is TGTGCCTGGAGTGGTACCGCCTCTAAGAGAAAGGACAGGGAAGTACTCAATCAGCCCCAGCATTTT.

Only a few counts were recorded for this clone. This rearrangement joins TRBV7-2 to TRBJ1-2, with D hard to call. The CDR3 sequence is 12 residues long. Germline loops: CDR1 SGHTA, CDR2 FQGNSA. Trimming removed 1 base at V and 4 bases at J, with 4 bases between. CDR3 sequence (DNA): TGTGCCAGCAGCTTAGTCTCCTATGGCTACACCTTC. Translated, it gives CASSLVSYGYTF. Full variable domain (rest looked up from reference TRBV7-2 and TRBJ1-2): GAGVSQSPSNKVTEKGKDVELRCDPISGHTALYWYRQSLGQGLEFLIYFQGNSAPDKSGLPSDRFSAERTGGSVSTLTIQRTQQEDSAVYLCASSLVSYGYTFGSGTRLTVV.

The chain is built from TRBV6-5 and TRBJ1-1; no clear D. V was cut by 2 bases and J by 3 bases, with 13 bases left in between. This CDR3 has 15 amino acids. In germline, CDR1 is MNHEY, CDR2 SVGAGI. Here the CDR3 DNA reads TGTGCCAGCAGTTACCCAGGTCTTCGATACACTGAAGCTTTCTTT. Amino acid sequence: CASSYPGLRYTEAFF.

V gene TRBV7-6 combines with J gene TRBJ1-3; D remains ambiguous. CDR1 SGHVS and CDR2 FNYEAQ come from the germline V gene. This CDR3 is built from 16 residues. Trimming pared 2 bases from V and 0 bases from J, leaving 11 bases between. DNA of the CDR3: TGTGCCAGCAGCTTACAAAAGACGGGCTCTGGAAACACCATATATTTT. It codes for CASSLQKTGSGNTIYF.

The chain combines TRBV7-2 with TRBJ1-5; 8 positions match TRBD1. The CDR3 consists of 13 residues. V shed 5 bases, J shed 7 bases, and the junction held 4 bases outside the gene matches. The V gene's germline CDR1 is SGHTA and CDR2 FQGNSA. CDR3 loop: CASSLRQGQPQHF. For the CDR3, the DNA is TGTGCCAGCAGCCTGAGACAGGGGCAGCCCCAGCATTTT.

The rearrangement uses TRBV6-5 and TRBJ1-1; D unclear. V was pared by 2 bases and J by 11 bases, with 3 bases between. Germline V gives CDR1 MNHEY, CDR2 SVGAGI. The CDR3 runs 9 residues. In DNA, the CDR3 is TGTGCCAGCAGTTACGAGGCTTTCTTT. Protein product: CASSYEAFF.